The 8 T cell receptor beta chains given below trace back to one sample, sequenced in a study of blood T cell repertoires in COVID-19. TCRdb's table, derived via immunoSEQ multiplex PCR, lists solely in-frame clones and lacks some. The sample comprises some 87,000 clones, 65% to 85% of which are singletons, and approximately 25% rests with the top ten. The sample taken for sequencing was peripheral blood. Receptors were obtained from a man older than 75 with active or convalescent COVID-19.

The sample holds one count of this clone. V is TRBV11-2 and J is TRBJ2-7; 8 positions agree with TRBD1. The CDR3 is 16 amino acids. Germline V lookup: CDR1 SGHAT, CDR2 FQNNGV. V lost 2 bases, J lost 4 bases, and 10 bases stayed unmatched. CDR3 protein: CASSLHFRTGIYEQYF. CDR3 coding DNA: TGTGCCAGCAGCTTACATTTCCGGACAGGGATATACGAGCAGTACTTC. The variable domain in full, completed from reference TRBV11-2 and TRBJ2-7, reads EAGVAQSPRYKIIEKRQSVAFWCNPISGHATLYWYQQILGQGPKLLIQFQNNGVVDDSQLPKDRFSAERLKGVDSTLKIQPAKLEDSAVYLCASSLHFRTGIYEQYFGPGTRLTVT.

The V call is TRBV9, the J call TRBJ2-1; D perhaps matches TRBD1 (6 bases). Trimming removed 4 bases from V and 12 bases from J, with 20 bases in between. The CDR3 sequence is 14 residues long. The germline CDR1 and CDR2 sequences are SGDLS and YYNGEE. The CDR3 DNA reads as TGTGCCAGCAGCCCCCAGGGGTCCTACAATACGCAGTTCTTC. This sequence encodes CASSPQGSYNTQFF.

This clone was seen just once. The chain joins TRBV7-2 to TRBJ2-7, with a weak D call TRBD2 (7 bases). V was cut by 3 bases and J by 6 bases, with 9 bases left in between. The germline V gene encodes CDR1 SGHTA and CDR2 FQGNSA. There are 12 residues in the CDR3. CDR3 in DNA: TGTGCCAGCAGCTTGGGGGGGGCCGAGCAGTACTTC. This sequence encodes CASSLGGAEQYF.

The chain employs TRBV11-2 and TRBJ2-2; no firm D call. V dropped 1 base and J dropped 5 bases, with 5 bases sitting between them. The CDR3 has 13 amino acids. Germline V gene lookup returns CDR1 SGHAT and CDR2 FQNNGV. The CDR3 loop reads CASSLAFTGELFF. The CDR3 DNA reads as TGTGCCAGCAGCTTAGCCTTTACCGGGGAGCTGTTTTTT.

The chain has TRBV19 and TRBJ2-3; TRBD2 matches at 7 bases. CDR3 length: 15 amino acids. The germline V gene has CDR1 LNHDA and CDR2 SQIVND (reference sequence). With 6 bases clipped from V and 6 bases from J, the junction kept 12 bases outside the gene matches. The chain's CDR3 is CASRESGAPSDTQYF. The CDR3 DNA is TGTGCCAGTAGGGAAAGCGGGGCGCCCTCGGATACGCAGTATTTT.

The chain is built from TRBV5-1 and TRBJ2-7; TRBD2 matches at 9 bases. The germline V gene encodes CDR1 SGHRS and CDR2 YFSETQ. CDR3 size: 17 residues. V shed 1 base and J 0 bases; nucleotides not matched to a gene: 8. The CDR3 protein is CASSLFSGGQSSYEQYF. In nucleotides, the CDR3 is TGCGCCAGCAGCTTGTTTAGCGGGGGCCAATCCTCCTACGAGCAGTACTTC.

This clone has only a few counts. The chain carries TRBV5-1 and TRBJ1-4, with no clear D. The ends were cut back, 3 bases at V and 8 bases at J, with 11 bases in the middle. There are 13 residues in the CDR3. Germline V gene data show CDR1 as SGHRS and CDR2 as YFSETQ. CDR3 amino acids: CASSSISREKLFF. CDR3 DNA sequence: TGCGCCAGCAGCTCGATAAGCAGGGAAAAACTGTTTTTT. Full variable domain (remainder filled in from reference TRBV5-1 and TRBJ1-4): KAGVTQTPRYLIKTRGQQVTLSCSPISGHRSVSWYQQTPGQGLQFLFEYFSETQRNKGNFPGRFSGRQFSNSRSEMNVSTLELGDSALYLCASSSISREKLFFGSGTQLSVL.

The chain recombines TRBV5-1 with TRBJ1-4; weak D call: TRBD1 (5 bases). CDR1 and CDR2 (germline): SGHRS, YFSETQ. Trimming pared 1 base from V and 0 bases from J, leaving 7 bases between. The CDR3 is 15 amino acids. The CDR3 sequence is CASSLSQATNEKLFF. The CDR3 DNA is TGCGCCAGCAGCTTGTCACAGGCAACTAATGAAAAACTGTTTTTT.